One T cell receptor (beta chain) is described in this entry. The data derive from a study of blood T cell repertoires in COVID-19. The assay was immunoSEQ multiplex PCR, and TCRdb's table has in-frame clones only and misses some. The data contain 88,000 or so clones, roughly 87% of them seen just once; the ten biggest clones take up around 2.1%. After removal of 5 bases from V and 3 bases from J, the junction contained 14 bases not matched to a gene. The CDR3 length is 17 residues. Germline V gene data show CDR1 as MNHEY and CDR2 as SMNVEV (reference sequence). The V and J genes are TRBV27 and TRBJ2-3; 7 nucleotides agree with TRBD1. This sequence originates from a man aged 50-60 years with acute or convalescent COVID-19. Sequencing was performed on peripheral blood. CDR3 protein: CASSPLGRQGKTDTQYF. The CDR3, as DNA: TGTGCCAGCAGTCCTCTGGGGAGACAGGGTAAGACAGATACGCAGTATTTT.